This TCR beta chain comes out of a study of naive and memory T cell subsets. General study points: A few larger clonotypes appeared in naive repertoires, especially CD8, possibly memory cells re-expressing CD45RA.

A word on this clonotype: Its antigen is as yet unknown.

An equimolar mix of two oligonucleotides served as the beta constant-region primer for TRBC1 and TRBC2. Four rounds of PCR amplified the ligated cDNA using nested alpha and beta constant-region primers plus SP2. The cDNA 3' end received a ligated single-stranded oligonucleotide carrying the SP2 primer and a 12-nucleotide UMI. TCRdb analysed the UMI-ligation and nested PCR reads with MiXCR anew, one entry per CDR3 protein. Found here are over 110,000 distinct CDR3 sequences, about a fifth of them singletons; the top ten hold around 0.63%. The CDR3 covers 14 residues. The V segment lost 6 bases and the J segment 8 bases; nucleotides outside the gene matches: 8. Germline CDR1 reads MDHEN; CDR2 reads SYDVKM.

This sequence originates from a human donor in good health. Sequencing was performed on naive CD8+ T cells from blood. The chain uses TRBV28 and TRBJ2-1; TRBD2 matches at 9 bases. The CDR3 is CASSLAGLEDEQFF. DNA for the CDR3: TGTGCCAGCAGCCTAGCGGGATTGGAGGATGAGCAGTTCTTC.